A single sample gave rise to the 9 T cell receptor beta chains below, sequenced in a study of somatic mutations in cytotoxic T cells in rheumatoid arthritis. Clones were sequenced by immunoSEQ multiplex PCR, and TCRdb holds only the in-frame ones, with some missing. The sample lists 15,000 to 20,000 clones, roughly 87% occurring once. Material: CD8+ T cells sorted from blood. The receptors stem from a woman aged 45-60 years in good health.

Concerning this clone: The sample carries other DNA sequences with the same CDR3. This chain uses TRBV7-9 with TRBJ1-5, with D hard to call. Germline V gives CDR1 SEHNR, CDR2 FQNEAQ (reference sequence). This CDR3 region has 12 residues. The ends were cut back, 1 base at V and 6 bases at J, with 4 bases in the middle. CDR3 nucleotides: TGTGCCAGCAGCTTAGACAGTCAGCCCCAGCATTTT. This codes for CASSLDSQPQHF.

The CDR3 sequence: CASSLGGASSKNIQYF. The CDR3 DNA follows: TGTGCCAGCTCACTTGGGGGTGCGAGTAGCAAGAACATTCAGTACTTC. The rearrangement joins TRBV18 to TRBJ2-4, with D tentatively TRBD1 or TRBD2 (5 bases each). The CDR3 runs 16 residues. V was cut by 4 bases and J by 7 bases, with 20 bases left in between. Germline CDR1 KGHSH, CDR2 LQKENI.

The J gene is TRBJ2-3, the V gene TRBV11-2, with D possibly matching TRBD1 (5 bases). CDR1 is SGHAT and CDR2 is FQNNGV in the germline V gene. V was pared by 4 bases and J by 2 bases, with 7 bases between. This CDR3 has 13 residues. CDR3 nucleotide sequence: TGTGCCAGCAGCTACGGACACACAGATACGCAGTATTTT. It codes for CASSYGHTDTQYF.

The genes are TRBV27 and TRBJ2-1; D might be TRBD2 (7 bases). Germline V gene data show CDR1 as MNHEY and CDR2 as SMNVEV (reference sequence). The germline V and J ends were trimmed by 4 bases and 2 bases, with 9 bases remaining between them. This CDR3 region has 14 residues. CDR3 region: CASSYGGPYNEQFF. The DNA of the CDR3 is TGTGCCAGCAGTTACGGGGGGCCCTACAATGAGCAGTTCTTC.

The V call is TRBV7-9, the J call TRBJ2-2, with TRBD2 matching 7 bases. The CDR3 loop spans 17 amino acids. In germline, CDR1 is SEHNR, CDR2 FQNEAQ (reference sequence). V gave up 5 bases and J gave up 3 bases; unmatched junction bases: 12. The CDR3 protein is CASSPRESGDHTGELFF. The CDR3 nucleotides read TGTGCCAGCAGCCCCCGGGAAAGCGGGGACCACACCGGGGAGCTGTTTTTT.

J is TRBJ2-1 and V is TRBV4-2; TRBD2 matches 7 bases. Germline assignment: CDR1 LGHNA and CDR2 YNFKEQ. The J segment lost 6 bases and the V segment lost 4 bases, leaving 9 bases of the junction unmatched. CDR3 length: 15 residues. In nucleotides, the CDR3 is TGTGCCAGCAGCCGCGGACTAGGGTCGTCCAATGAGCAGTTCTTC. This gives the protein CASSRGLGSSNEQFF.

The chain employs TRBV5-5 and TRBJ2-7; D is ambiguous. The germline CDR1 and CDR2 sequences are SGHKS and YYEKEE (reference sequence). V lost 2 bases and J lost 4, with 16 bases in between. The CDR3 length is 15 residues. CDR3 in amino acids: CASSFSQRRDYEQYF. The CDR3 coding sequence is TGTGCCAGCAGCTTCAGTCAGAGACGAGATTACGAGCAGTACTTC.

In this sample, this clone is medium-sized. J is TRBJ2-7 and V is TRBV6-1; TRBD1 matches 9 bases. The CDR3 spans 15 residues. V gave up 1 base and J gave up 0 bases; unmatched junction bases: 1. Germline assignment: CDR1 MNHNS and CDR2 SASEGT. The DNA of the CDR3 is TGTGCCAGCAGTGAAGAGACAGGGGGCTCCTACGAGCAGTACTTC. Encoded protein: CASSEETGGSYEQYF.

J is TRBJ2-7 and V is TRBV6-1; 11 bases are shared with TRBD1. The germline V gene encodes CDR1 MNHNS and CDR2 SASEGT. With V trimmed by 5 bases and J by 5 bases, 8 bases remained unmatched. This CDR3 comprises 15 residues. The CDR3 nucleotides read TGTGCCAGCAGTCGACTGGGACAGGGGGATGACGAGCAGTACTTC. As protein: CASSRLGQGDDEQYF.